Given below is one TCR beta chain in context. Germline and junction disagree at one end, which may indicate a read error. CDR3 length: 13 amino acids. Looked up from germline, CDR1 is SGDLS and CDR2 is YYNGEE. These data belong to a study of memory CD4+ T cells and cytomegalovirus serostatus. The sort gate was single viable CD3+CD4+CD8-CD45RO+ cells for memory CD4+ T cells. CMV serostatus came from serum IgG against pp150, pp28, p38, p52. Repertoires were generated with immunoSEQ multiplex PCR, while TCRdb's copy carries only in-frame clones and drops some. The sample has 45,000 to 55,000 clones, around three quarters seen once; the top ten hold about 1.5%.

The rearrangement uses TRBV9 and TRBJ1-3; D remains ambiguous. The receptor was isolated from an adult in good health and CMV-seronegative. The sequencing input was memory CD4+ T cells from blood. The CDR3 protein is CASTKGGGNAIYF. CDR3 bases: TGTGCCAGCACCAAAGGTGGTGGAAACGCCATATATTTT.